Listed below are T cell receptor beta chains from one sample, sequenced in a study of T cells in Graves' hyperthyroidism and ophthalmopathy. Each CDR3 protein gets one entry after TCRdb re-called the multiplex PCR reads with MiXCR. The sample lists 300,000 to 450,000 distinct CDR3 sequences, 15% to 20% occurring once. The material sequenced was blood. All receptors derive from a woman aged 40 to 55 with Graves' ophthalmopathy. Both conserved end residues are part of each CDR3. The D gene is left open where the match is weak. Clone size, where shown, is once, few, many, or a class for clones that have expanded.

cdr3_length: 15; v_call: TRBV6-1; d_call: NA; clone_size: NA; j_call: TRBJ2-5; cdr3_aa: CASSEVVGGGETQYF; cdr3_nt: TGTGCCAGCAGTGAAGTCGTGGGCGGCGGGGAGACCCAGTACTTC
cdr3_length: 14; v_call: TRBV7-2; d_call: TRBD1; clone_size: NA; j_call: TRBJ2-4; cdr3_aa: CASSRTGQRNIQYF; cdr3_nt: TGTGCCAGCAGTAGGACAGGGCAGCGAAACATTCAGTACTTC
cdr3_length: 16; v_call: TRBV12-3/TRBV12-4; d_call: NA; clone_size: NA; j_call: TRBJ1-5; cdr3_aa: CASSFFSPGGNQPQHF; cdr3_nt: TGTGCCAGCAGTTTTTTTTCCCCGGGTGGCAATCAGCCCCAGCATTTT
cdr3_length: 14; v_call: TRBV12-3/TRBV12-4; d_call: TRBD2; clone_size: NA; j_call: TRBJ2-5; cdr3_aa: CASLGGGSGETQYF; cdr3_nt: TGTGCCAGTCTTGGGGGGGGATCCGGAGAGACCCAGTACTTC
cdr3_length: 15; v_call: TRBV5-1; d_call: TRBD1; clone_size: many; j_call: TRBJ2-7; cdr3_aa: CASSLTTGEGYEQYF; cdr3_nt: TGCGCCAGCAGCTTGACGACAGGGGAAGGGTACGAGCAGTACTTC
cdr3_length: 15; v_call: TRBV11-2; d_call: NA; clone_size: few; j_call: TRBJ2-7; cdr3_aa: CASSSSNRPSYEQYF; cdr3_nt: TGTGCCAGCAGCTCCTCGAACAGGCCCTCCTACGAGCAGTACTTC
cdr3_length: 16; v_call: TRBV20-1; d_call: TRBD2; clone_size: many; j_call: TRBJ2-7; cdr3_aa: CSARDLDLAGVDEQYF; cdr3_nt: TGCAGTGCTAGAGATCTGGATCTAGCGGGAGTTGACGAGCAGTACTTC
cdr3_length: 19; v_call: TRBV10-3; d_call: TRBD2; clone_size: NA; j_call: TRBJ2-2; cdr3_aa: CAILVRGASGREGTGELFF; cdr3_nt: TGTGCCATCCTAGTCCGAGGTGCTAGCGGGAGAGAAGGCACCGGGGAGCTGTTTTTT
cdr3_length: 14; v_call: TRBV25-1; d_call: TRBD2; clone_size: many; j_call: TRBJ2-7; cdr3_aa: CASLRGLAGDEQYF; cdr3_nt: TGTGCCAGCCTCAGAGGACTAGCGGGAGACGAGCAGTACTTC
cdr3_length: 21; v_call: TRBV6-2/TRBV6-3; d_call: NA; clone_size: NA; j_call: TRBJ1-5; cdr3_aa: CASSYPTGYTFGSGPRQPQHF; cdr3_nt: NA
cdr3_length: 14; v_call: TRBV13; d_call: NA; clone_size: many; j_call: TRBJ2-5; cdr3_aa: CASSLGSSQETQYF; cdr3_nt: TGTGCCAGCAGCTTGGGCAGCAGCCAAGAGACCCAGTACTTC
cdr3_length: 12; v_call: TRBV2; d_call: NA; clone_size: many; j_call: TRBJ1-3; cdr3_aa: CASKESGNTIYF; cdr3_nt: TGTGCCAGCAAAGAATCCGGAAACACCATATATTTT
cdr3_length: 15; v_call: TRBV5-4; d_call: NA; clone_size: many; j_call: TRBJ2-5; cdr3_aa: CASSLGGAGEETQYF; cdr3_nt: TGTGCCAGCAGCTTGGGAGGGGCAGGGGAAGAGACCCAGTACTTC
cdr3_length: 15; v_call: TRBV6-5; d_call: TRBD1; clone_size: many; j_call: TRBJ1-1; cdr3_aa: CASSYQGAKDTEAFF; cdr3_nt: TGTGCCAGCAGTTACCAGGGGGCCAAGGACACTGAAGCTTTCTTT
cdr3_length: 15; v_call: TRBV7-2; d_call: TRBD1; clone_size: many; j_call: TRBJ2-7; cdr3_aa: CASSPTGGLSYEQYF; cdr3_nt: TGTGCCAGCAGCCCGACAGGGGGCCTCTCCTACGAGCAGTACTTC
cdr3_length: 15; v_call: TRBV19; d_call: TRBD1; clone_size: many; j_call: TRBJ1-5; cdr3_aa: CASSMLDRGTQPQHF; cdr3_nt: TGTGCCAGTAGTATGTTGGACAGGGGGACTCAGCCCCAGCATTTT
cdr3_length: 15; v_call: TRBV20-1; d_call: NA; clone_size: NA; j_call: TRBJ2-5; cdr3_aa: CSASLPSGRQETQYF; cdr3_nt: TGCAGTGCTAGCCTGCCGTCAGGTCGACAAGAGACCCAGTACTTC
cdr3_length: 15; v_call: TRBV20-1; d_call: TRBD1; clone_size: many; j_call: TRBJ1-5; cdr3_aa: CSAYLLVTGDQPQHF; cdr3_nt: TGCAGTGCCTACCTTCTAGTGACAGGGGATCAGCCCCAGCATTTT
cdr3_length: 15; v_call: TRBV30; d_call: TRBD1; clone_size: many; j_call: TRBJ2-2; cdr3_aa: CAWSLTGGQSGELFF; cdr3_nt: TGTGCCTGGAGTTTAACAGGGGGCCAAAGCGGGGAGCTGTTTTTT
cdr3_length: 16; v_call: TRBV11-2; d_call: TRBD2; clone_size: few; j_call: TRBJ2-2; cdr3_aa: CASRSGTSGDTGELFF; cdr3_nt: TGTGCCAGCAGATCAGGGACTAGCGGGGACACCGGGGAGCTGTTTTTT
cdr3_length: 17; v_call: TRBV7-6; d_call: NA; clone_size: many; j_call: TRBJ2-7; cdr3_aa: CASSRLSRGLSGEEQYF; cdr3_nt: TGTGCCAGCTCTCGACTAAGCCGGGGACTTTCTGGGGAGGAGCAGTACTTC
cdr3_length: 18; v_call: TRBV11-2; d_call: NA; clone_size: few; j_call: TRBJ2-7; cdr3_aa: CASSLSHRGAGDSDEQYF; cdr3_nt: TGTGCCAGCAGCTTATCCCACAGGGGAGCGGGAGATTCGGACGAGCAGTACTTC
cdr3_length: 13; v_call: TRBV19; d_call: NA; clone_size: many; j_call: TRBJ1-1; cdr3_aa: CASSTGLASEAFF; cdr3_nt: TGTGCCAGTAGTACTGGATTGGCATCTGAAGCTTTCTTT
cdr3_length: 15; v_call: TRBV9; d_call: NA; clone_size: many; j_call: TRBJ1-3; cdr3_aa: CASSVAGDSGNTIYF; cdr3_nt: TGTGCCAGCAGCGTAGCGGGGGACTCTGGAAACACCATATATTTT
cdr3_length: 15; v_call: TRBV3-1; d_call: NA; clone_size: many; j_call: TRBJ1-1; cdr3_aa: CASSQGGARNTEAFF; cdr3_nt: TGTGCCAGCAGCCAAGGAGGGGCTAGGAACACTGAAGCTTTCTTT
cdr3_length: 14; v_call: TRBV28; d_call: NA; clone_size: many; j_call: TRBJ1-2; cdr3_aa: CASSLDPTGYGYTF; cdr3_nt: TGTGCCAGCAGTTTAGACCCTACAGGGTATGGCTACACCTTC
cdr3_length: 16; v_call: TRBV25-1; d_call: TRBD1; clone_size: once; j_call: TRBJ1-2; cdr3_aa: CASSEAPTGGYYGYTF; cdr3_nt: TGTGCCAGCAGTGAGGCCCCGACAGGGGGCTACTATGGCTACACCTTC
cdr3_length: 15; v_call: TRBV7-2; d_call: TRBD2; clone_size: once; j_call: TRBJ2-5; cdr3_aa: CASSLEAGVSRTQYF; cdr3_nt: TGTGCCAGCAGCTTAGAAGCGGGGGTCTCCAGGACCCAGTACTTC
cdr3_length: 16; v_call: TRBV7-3; d_call: NA; clone_size: many; j_call: TRBJ2-2; cdr3_aa: CASSFGKHSNTGELFF; cdr3_nt: TGTGCCAGCAGCTTCGGTAAGCACTCGAACACCGGGGAGCTGTTTTTT
cdr3_length: 14; v_call: TRBV7-2; d_call: TRBD1; clone_size: NA; j_call: TRBJ2-7; cdr3_aa: CASSFRDRRPEQYF; cdr3_nt: TGTGCCAGCAGCTTCCGGGACAGGAGACCCGAGCAGTACTTC
cdr3_length: 15; v_call: TRBV27; d_call: NA; clone_size: many; j_call: TRBJ2-7; cdr3_aa: CARSREGRPTYEQYF; cdr3_nt: TGTGCCAGAAGTAGAGAAGGCAGGCCTACCTACGAGCAGTACTTC
cdr3_length: 19; v_call: TRBV18; d_call: NA; clone_size: NA; j_call: TRBJ2-6; cdr3_aa: CASSQRPPLPGSGANVLTF; cdr3_nt: TGTGCCAGCTCACAGCGCCCGCCCCTACCAGGCTCTGGGGCCAACGTCCTGACTTTC
cdr3_length: 14; v_call: TRBV28; d_call: NA; clone_size: many; j_call: TRBJ2-7; cdr3_aa: CASTAIGDFYEQYF; cdr3_nt: TGTGCCAGCACCGCAATCGGGGATTTCTACGAGCAGTACTTC
cdr3_length: 13; v_call: TRBV30; d_call: TRBD1; clone_size: few; j_call: TRBJ2-7; cdr3_aa: CAWTGTGASEQYF; cdr3_nt: TGTGCCTGGACCGGGACAGGGGCCTCCGAGCAGTACTTC
cdr3_length: 15; v_call: TRBV9; d_call: TRBD1; clone_size: many; j_call: TRBJ2-2; cdr3_aa: CASSVDGQGTGELFF; cdr3_nt: TGTGCCAGCAGCGTTGATGGACAGGGCACCGGGGAGCTGTTTTTT
cdr3_length: 15; v_call: TRBV7-9; d_call: TRBD1; clone_size: many; j_call: TRBJ2-7; cdr3_aa: CASSLGRGLTVEQYF; cdr3_nt: TGTGCCAGCAGCTTAGGCAGGGGGTTAACGGTCGAGCAGTACTTC
cdr3_length: 14; v_call: TRBV20-1; d_call: TRBD2; clone_size: many; j_call: TRBJ2-7; cdr3_aa: CSARPTSGSYEQYF; cdr3_nt: TGCAGTGCTAGACCTACTAGCGGGTCCTACGAGCAGTACTTC
cdr3_length: 15; v_call: TRBV19; d_call: NA; clone_size: many; j_call: TRBJ1-1; cdr3_aa: CASSITGSENTEAFF; cdr3_nt: TGTGCCAGTAGTATTACAGGGTCGGAAAACACTGAAGCTTTCTTT
cdr3_length: 15; v_call: TRBV7-9; d_call: TRBD1; clone_size: few; j_call: TRBJ1-2; cdr3_aa: CASSLIQGASYGYTF; cdr3_nt: TGTGCCAGCAGCTTAATCCAGGGGGCTAGCTATGGCTACACCTTC
cdr3_length: 14; v_call: TRBV6-2/TRBV6-3; d_call: TRBD1; clone_size: NA; j_call: TRBJ1-2; cdr3_aa: CASSYGTGSYGYTF; cdr3_nt: TGTGCCAGCAGTTACGGGACAGGGTCGTATGGCTACACCTTC
cdr3_length: 14; v_call: TRBV11-2; d_call: NA; clone_size: many; j_call: TRBJ2-2; cdr3_aa: CASSLDSLTGELFF; cdr3_nt: TGTGCCAGCAGCCTTGACAGCTTAACCGGGGAGCTGTTTTTT
cdr3_length: 14; v_call: TRBV10-3; d_call: NA; clone_size: NA; j_call: TRBJ1-1; cdr3_aa: CAISDAIPNTEAFF; cdr3_nt: TGTGCCATCAGTGACGCCATACCGAACACTGAAGCTTTCTTT
cdr3_length: 11; v_call: TRBV29-1; d_call: TRBD1; clone_size: many; j_call: TRBJ1-1; cdr3_aa: CSVRGGPEAFF; cdr3_nt: TGCAGCGTTCGAGGGGGCCCTGAAGCTTTCTTT
cdr3_length: 15; v_call: TRBV2; d_call: TRBD1; clone_size: many; j_call: TRBJ2-5; cdr3_aa: CASRGTGLGQETQYF; cdr3_nt: TGTGCCAGCAGGGGGACAGGGTTGGGCCAAGAGACCCAGTACTTC
cdr3_length: 16; v_call: TRBV11-1; d_call: TRBD2; clone_size: NA; j_call: TRBJ2-1; cdr3_aa: CASSRGDSGSLNEQFF; cdr3_nt: TGTGCCAGCAGCCGGGGGGATAGCGGGAGTCTGAATGAGCAGTTCTTC
cdr3_length: 13; v_call: TRBV15; d_call: NA; clone_size: few; j_call: TRBJ2-7; cdr3_aa: CATSSHGVYEQYF; cdr3_nt: TGTGCCACCAGCAGCCATGGCGTCTACGAGCAGTACTTC
cdr3_length: 15; v_call: TRBV5-1; d_call: TRBD2; clone_size: many; j_call: TRBJ2-7; cdr3_aa: CASSSTGTSGSEQYF; cdr3_nt: TGCGCCAGCAGCTCAACCGGGACTAGCGGGAGCGAGCAGTACTTC
cdr3_length: 16; v_call: TRBV15; d_call: TRBD2; clone_size: many; j_call: TRBJ2-1; cdr3_aa: CATSPASGTQLHEQFF; cdr3_nt: TGTGCCACCAGCCCAGCTAGCGGGACCCAGTTACATGAGCAGTTCTTC
cdr3_length: 15; v_call: TRBV6-1; d_call: TRBD1; clone_size: once; j_call: TRBJ2-2; cdr3_aa: CASRRQGAIPGELFF; cdr3_nt: TGTGCCAGCAGGAGACAGGGGGCGATCCCCGGGGAGCTGTTTTTT
cdr3_length: 16; v_call: TRBV2; d_call: TRBD2; clone_size: many; j_call: TRBJ2-5; cdr3_aa: CASSRTASGRQETQYF; cdr3_nt: TGTGCCAGCAGTCGGACGGCTAGCGGGAGACAAGAGACCCAGTACTTC
cdr3_length: 12; v_call: TRBV30; d_call: NA; clone_size: many; j_call: TRBJ2-7; cdr3_aa: CAWSVRDYEQYF; cdr3_nt: TGTGCCTGGAGTGTAAGGGACTACGAGCAGTACTTC
cdr3_length: 13; v_call: TRBV6-5; d_call: NA; clone_size: many; j_call: TRBJ1-2; cdr3_aa: CASSFLILYDYTF; cdr3_nt: TGTGCCAGCAGTTTCCTCATTCTATACGACTACACCTTC
cdr3_length: 15; v_call: TRBV12-3/TRBV12-4; d_call: TRBD1; clone_size: many; j_call: TRBJ1-6; cdr3_aa: CASTKGQGYNSPLHF; cdr3_nt: TGTGCCAGCACCAAAGGACAGGGCTATAATTCACCCCTCCACTTT
cdr3_length: 14; v_call: TRBV3-1; d_call: TRBD2; clone_size: NA; j_call: TRBJ2-3; cdr3_aa: CASTRAGVSDTQYF; cdr3_nt: TGTGCCAGCACCAGAGCGGGAGTGTCAGATACGCAGTATTTT
cdr3_length: 14; v_call: TRBV20-1; d_call: NA; clone_size: many; j_call: TRBJ2-5; cdr3_aa: CSASQEGVSETQYF; cdr3_nt: TGCAGTGCTAGCCAGGAGGGGGTGAGCGAGACCCAGTACTTC
cdr3_length: 17; v_call: TRBV5-1; d_call: NA; clone_size: many; j_call: TRBJ1-1; cdr3_aa: CASSLDGQMSFNTEAFF; cdr3_nt: TGCGCCAGCAGCTTAGATGGACAGATGTCTTTCAACACTGAAGCTTTCTTT
cdr3_length: 13; v_call: TRBV6-2/TRBV6-3; d_call: NA; clone_size: NA; j_call: TRBJ2-7; cdr3_aa: CASSHSVNYEQYF; cdr3_nt: TGTGCCAGCAGCCACAGCGTGAACTACGAGCAGTACTTC